Detailed here is one TCR beta chain. No antigen is known for it. These data belong to a study of a mutant IDH1 vaccine in newly diagnosed glioma. Whole-study context: Vaccine dosing followed radiotherapy by 4-6 weeks, or accompanied temozolomide cycles. Most patients had received both radiotherapy and temozolomide, the prior options being radiotherapy, temozolomide, or both.

CDR1 SGHKS and CDR2 YYEKEE come from the germline V gene (reference sequence). V was pared by 2 bases and J by 4 bases, with 9 bases between. The CDR3 sequence is 13 residues long. Only in-frame clones appear in the TCRdb table, and some are missing; sequencing was by immunoSEQ multiplex PCR. Among approximately 21,000 clones, around nine tenths were seen once, and the ten largest hold more than 5%. The sample's time point: week 11, during vaccination. Alongside topical imiquimod, each dose of vaccine comprised 300 ug of mutant IDH1 20-mer peptide. This specimen was PBMCs, taken from a glioma patient whose treatment included an IDH1 peptide vaccine. The source is a middle-aged woman with glioma. The chain joins TRBV5-5 to TRBJ1-2; D ambiguous. The CDR3 nucleotides read TGTGCCAGCAGCTTACGCAGGATCTATGGCTACACCTTC. Translated: CASSLRRIYGYTF.